This T cell receptor beta chain was sequenced during a study of cytomegalovirus exposure and HLA in healthy donors. The primer mix had 60 Vbeta and 13 Jbeta primers. TCRdb's table, derived via immunoSEQ multiplex PCR, lists solely in-frame clones and lacks some. The table has 95,000 or so clones, 81% seen once. Study-wide results and caveats: In a later analysis, compared with equally common non-associated chains, HLA-associated beta chains were more expanded. TCR beta chain V- and J-gene trimming was linked, in a later analysis, to a missense variant in DCLRE1C. One cluster of highly shared sequence variants probably arose as a sequencing artifact.

There are a few counts of this clone. Its target is unknown. The sequenced sample was PBMCs. This clonotype originated in a woman in her 70s in good health and CMV-seropositive.

The CDR3 spells CSVLRGMNTEAFF. For the CDR3, the DNA is TGCAGCGTTCTTCGGGGGATGAACACTGAAGCTTTCTTT. The rearrangement joins TRBV29-1 to TRBJ1-1, with D possibly TRBD1 on 5 matching bases. This CDR3 is 13 amino acids long. Germline loops: CDR1 SQVTM, CDR2 ANQGSEA. Trimming cost V 5 bases and J 0 bases, with 10 bases left between them. The variable domain in full, with the rest retrieved from reference TRBV29-1 and TRBJ1-1, is SAVISQKPSRDICQRGTSLTIQCQVDSQVTMMFWYRQQPGQSLTLIATANQGSEATYESGFVIDKFPISRPNLTFSTLTVSNMSPEDSSIYLCSVLRGMNTEAFFGQGTRLTVV.